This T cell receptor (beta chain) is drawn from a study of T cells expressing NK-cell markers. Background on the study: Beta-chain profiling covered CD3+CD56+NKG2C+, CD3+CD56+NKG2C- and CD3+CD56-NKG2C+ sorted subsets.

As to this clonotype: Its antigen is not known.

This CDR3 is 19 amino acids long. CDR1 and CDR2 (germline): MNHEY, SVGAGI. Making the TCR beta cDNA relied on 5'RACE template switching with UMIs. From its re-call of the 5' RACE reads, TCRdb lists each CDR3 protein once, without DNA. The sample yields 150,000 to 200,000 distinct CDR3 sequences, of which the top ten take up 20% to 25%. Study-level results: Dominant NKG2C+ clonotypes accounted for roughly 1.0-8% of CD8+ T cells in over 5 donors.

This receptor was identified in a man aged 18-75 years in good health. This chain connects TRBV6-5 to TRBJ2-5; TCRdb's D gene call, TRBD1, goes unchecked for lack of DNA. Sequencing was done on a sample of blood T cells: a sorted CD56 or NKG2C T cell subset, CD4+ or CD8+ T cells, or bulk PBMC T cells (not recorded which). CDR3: CASSYPSPTLDRAQETQYF.